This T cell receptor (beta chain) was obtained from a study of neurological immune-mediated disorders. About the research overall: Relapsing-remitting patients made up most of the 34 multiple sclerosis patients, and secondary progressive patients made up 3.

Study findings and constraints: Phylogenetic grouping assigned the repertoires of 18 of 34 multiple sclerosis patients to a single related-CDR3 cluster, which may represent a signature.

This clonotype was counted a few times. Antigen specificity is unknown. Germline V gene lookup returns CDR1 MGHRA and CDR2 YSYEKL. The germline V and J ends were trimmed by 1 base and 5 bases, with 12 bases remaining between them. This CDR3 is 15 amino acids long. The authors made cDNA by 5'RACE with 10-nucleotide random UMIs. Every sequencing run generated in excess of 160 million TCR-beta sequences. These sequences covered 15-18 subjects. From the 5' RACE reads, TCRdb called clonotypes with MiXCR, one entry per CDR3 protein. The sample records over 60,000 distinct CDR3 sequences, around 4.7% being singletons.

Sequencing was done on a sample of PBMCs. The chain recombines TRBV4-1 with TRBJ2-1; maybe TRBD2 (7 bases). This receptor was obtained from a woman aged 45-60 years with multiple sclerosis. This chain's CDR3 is CASSQGRGAHNEQFF. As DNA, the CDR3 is TGCGCCAGCAGCCAAGGCCGGGGGGCGCACAATGAGCAGTTCTTC.